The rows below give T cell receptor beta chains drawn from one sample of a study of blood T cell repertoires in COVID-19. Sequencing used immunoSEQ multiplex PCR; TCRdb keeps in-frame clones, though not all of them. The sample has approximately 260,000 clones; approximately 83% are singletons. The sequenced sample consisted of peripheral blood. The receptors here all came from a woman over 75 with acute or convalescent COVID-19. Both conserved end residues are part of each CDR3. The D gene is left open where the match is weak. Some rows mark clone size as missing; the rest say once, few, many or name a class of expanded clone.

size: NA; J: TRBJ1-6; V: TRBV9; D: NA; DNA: TGTGCCAGCAGCGTAGATCCGTTTTCACCCCTCCACTTT; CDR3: CASSVDPFSPLHF
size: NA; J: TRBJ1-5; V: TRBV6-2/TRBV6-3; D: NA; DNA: TGTGCCAGCAGTTACTCCGCCCAGGGAAGCAATCAGCCCCAGCATTTT; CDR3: CASSYSAQGSNQPQHF
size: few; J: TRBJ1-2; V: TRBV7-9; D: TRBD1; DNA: TGTGCCAGCAGCCCCCACTTAACAACAGGGGATCGGTATGGCTACACCTTC; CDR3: CASSPHLTTGDRYGYTF
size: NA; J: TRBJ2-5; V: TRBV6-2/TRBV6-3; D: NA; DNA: TGTGCCAGCAGTTACTCAGGGGTTCGGGAGACCCAGTACTTC; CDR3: CASSYSGVRETQYF
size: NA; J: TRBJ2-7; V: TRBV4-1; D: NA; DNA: TGCGCCAGCAGCCCTACGGCCAGGGTTTCCTACGAGCAGTACTTC; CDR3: CASSPTARVSYEQYF
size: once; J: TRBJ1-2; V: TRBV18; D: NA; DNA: TGTGCCAGCTCACCAGAACAGACCTATGGCTACACCTTC; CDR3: CASSPEQTYGYTF
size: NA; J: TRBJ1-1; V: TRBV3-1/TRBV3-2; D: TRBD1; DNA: TGTGCCAGCAGCCGGGGCGGGACAGGGGGCACTGAAGCTTTCTTT; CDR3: CASSRGGTGGTEAFF
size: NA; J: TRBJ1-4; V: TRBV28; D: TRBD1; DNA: TGTGCCAGCAGTTTTTCGGGGACAGGGGAGGAAAAACTGTTTTTT; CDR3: CASSFSGTGEEKLFF
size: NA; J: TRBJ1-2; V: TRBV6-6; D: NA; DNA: TGTGCCAGCAGCGCAGGGGAAGGGCGTGGCTACACCTTC; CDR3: CASSAGEGRGYTF
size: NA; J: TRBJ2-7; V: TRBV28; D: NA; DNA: TGTGCCAGCAGTTACCGGGATGGGTACGAGCAGTACTTC; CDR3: CASSYRDGYEQYF
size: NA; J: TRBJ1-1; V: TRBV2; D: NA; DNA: TGTGCCAGCAGTGGTCGGGGCGGAGGGACTGAAGCTTTCTTT; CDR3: CASSGRGGGTEAFF
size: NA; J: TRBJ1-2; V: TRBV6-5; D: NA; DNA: TGTGCCAGCAGTACTCCGGGACACCGTATACGTGGCTACACCTTC; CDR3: CASSTPGHRIRGYTF
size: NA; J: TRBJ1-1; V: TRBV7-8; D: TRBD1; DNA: TGTGCCAGCAGCGCCACAGGGGGGAACACTGAAGCTTTCTTT; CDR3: CASSATGGNTEAFF
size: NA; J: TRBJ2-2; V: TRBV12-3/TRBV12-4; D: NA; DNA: TGTGCCAGCAGTTTAAGGGACTTCGGGGAGCTGTTTTTT; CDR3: CASSLRDFGELFF
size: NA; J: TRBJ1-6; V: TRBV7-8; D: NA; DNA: TGTGCCAGCAGCCCGGCCGCGGGGGGGAATTCACCCCTCCACTTT; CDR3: CASSPAAGGNSPLHF
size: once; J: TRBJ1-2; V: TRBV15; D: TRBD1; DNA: TGTGCCACCAGCATAACAGGGGAAGGCTACACCTTC; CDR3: CATSITGEGYTF
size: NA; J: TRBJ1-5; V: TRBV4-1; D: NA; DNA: TGCGCCAGCAGCCATGAGCCAGGGGCTAGCAATCAGCCCCAGCATTTT; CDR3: CASSHEPGASNQPQHF
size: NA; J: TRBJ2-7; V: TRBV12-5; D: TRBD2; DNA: TGTGCTAGTGGTTTGGCCGGGACGGGGGGGCCCAACGAGCAGTACTTC; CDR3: CASGLAGTGGPNEQYF
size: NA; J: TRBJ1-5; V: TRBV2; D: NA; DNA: TGTGCCAGCAGGAGGATACTAGGGCAGCCCCAGCATTTT; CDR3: CASRRILGQPQHF
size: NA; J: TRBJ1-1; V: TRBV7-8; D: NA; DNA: TGTGCCAGCAGCTTAGTCCCGGGGGCTGAAGCTTTCTTT; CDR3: CASSLVPGAEAFF
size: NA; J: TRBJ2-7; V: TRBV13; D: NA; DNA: TGTGCCAGCAGCTTAGGGTCCGCGGCACGATACGAGCAGTACTTC; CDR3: CASSLGSAARYEQYF
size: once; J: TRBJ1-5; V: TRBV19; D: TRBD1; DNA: TGTGCCAGTAGTATTTGGACAGGTTCGGGGCAGCCCCAGCATTTT; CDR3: CASSIWTGSGQPQHF
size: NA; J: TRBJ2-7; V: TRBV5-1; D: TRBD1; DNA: TGCGCCAGCAGCCCGACAGGGGGGAACTACGAGCAGTACTTC; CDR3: CASSPTGGNYEQYF
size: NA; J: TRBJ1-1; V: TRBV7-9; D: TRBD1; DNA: TGTGCCAGCAGCTTGGGAGGACAGGACACTGAAGCTTTCTTT; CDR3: CASSLGGQDTEAFF
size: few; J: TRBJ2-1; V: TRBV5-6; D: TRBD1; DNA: TGTGCCAGCAGCTTGGGCCGGGACAGGGCGTACAATGAGCAGTTCTTC; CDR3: CASSLGRDRAYNEQFF
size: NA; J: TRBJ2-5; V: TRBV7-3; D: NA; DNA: TGTGCCAGCAGCCCCGGGAACCAAGAGACCCAGTACTTC; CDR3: CASSPGNQETQYF
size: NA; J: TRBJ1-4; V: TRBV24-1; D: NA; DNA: TGTGCCACCAGGCCGACAGGAGCCTGGACTAATGAAAAACTGTTTTTT; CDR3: CATRPTGAWTNEKLFF
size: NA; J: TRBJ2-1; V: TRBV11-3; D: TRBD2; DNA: TGTGCCAGCAGCTTAGTATTCGGGGGGACCTACAATGAGCAGTTCTTC; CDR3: CASSLVFGGTYNEQFF
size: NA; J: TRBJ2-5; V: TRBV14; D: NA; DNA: TGTGCCAGCAGCCACCCAGGGTGGATGACCCAGTACTTC; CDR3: CASSHPGWMTQYF
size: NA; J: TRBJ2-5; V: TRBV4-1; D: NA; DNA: TGCGCCAGCAGCCAAGATGGGCTAGCGCGCGGAGAGACCCAGTACTTC; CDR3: CASSQDGLARGETQYF
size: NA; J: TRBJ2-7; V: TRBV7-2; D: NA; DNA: TGTGCCAGCAGCTTAAGCAGGGGAGGGCACCACGAGCAGTACTTC; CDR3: CASSLSRGGHHEQYF
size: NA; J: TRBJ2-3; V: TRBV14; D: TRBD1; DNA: TGTGCCAGCAGCCGCAAGGACAGGTTCACAGATACGCAGTATTTT; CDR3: CASSRKDRFTDTQYF
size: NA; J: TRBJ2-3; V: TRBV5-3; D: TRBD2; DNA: TGTGCCAGACCCCCAATCGGGGGGGCATCAGATACGCAGTATTTT; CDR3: CARPPIGGASDTQYF
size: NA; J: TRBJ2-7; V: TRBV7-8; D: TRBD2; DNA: TGTGCCAGCAGCTTACTGTCGGGGGGGATCGACGAGCAGTACTTC; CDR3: CASSLLSGGIDEQYF
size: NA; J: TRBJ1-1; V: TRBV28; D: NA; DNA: TGTGCCAGCAGTTTAGGAACAGCCAAGTACACTGAAGCTTTCTTT; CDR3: CASSLGTAKYTEAFF
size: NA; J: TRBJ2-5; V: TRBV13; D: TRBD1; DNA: TGTGCCAGCAGCTTTTATAGGACAGGGAGATACCAAGAGACCCAGTACTTC; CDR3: CASSFYRTGRYQETQYF